Presented here are 32 T cell receptor beta chains from one specimen sequenced in a study of T-cell memory formation after mild COVID-19. TCRdb passed the 5' RACE reads through MiXCR, listing each CDR3 protein once. The table lists approximately 5,000 distinct CDR3 sequences, around a quarter of them singletons. Sequenced sample: PBMCs or a T cell subset sorted from them (not recorded which). The receptors here all came from an adult who had mild COVID-19 (a few samples of this study predate the infection). Cell type and time point are not known.

This clonotype ranks as medium-sized. The rearrangement joins TRBV6-6 to TRBJ2-6; D is possibly TRBD1 or TRBD2 (5 bases each). The germline V and J ends were trimmed by 11 bases and 0 bases, with 11 bases remaining between them. The germline gives CDR1 MNHNY, CDR2 SVGAGI (reference sequence). The CDR3 is 14 residues long. As DNA, the CDR3 is TGTGCCTCGGGGCCAACCTCTGGGGCCAACGTCCTGACTTTC. This sequence encodes CASGPTSGANVLTF.

The rearrangement links TRBV20-1 to TRBJ2-3; 11 bases map to TRBD2. The CDR3 length is 16 residues. The V gene's germline CDR1 is DFQATT and CDR2 SNEGSKA (reference sequence). V was clipped by 3 bases and J by 9 bases; unmatched bases: 14. This CDR3 reads CSASWLAGGLEGTQYF. As DNA, the CDR3 is TGCAGTGCTAGTTGGCTAGCGGGGGGCCTGGAGGGGACGCAGTATTTT.

The chain recombines TRBV7-9 with TRBJ2-7; 10 bases align to TRBD2. The J segment lost 7 bases and the V segment lost 1 base, leaving 7 bases of the junction unmatched. Germline V CDR1 and CDR2: SEHNR, FQNEAQ (reference sequence). The CDR3 covers 15 residues. The CDR3 sequence: CASSLGSSGRGEQYF. The CDR3 nucleotides are TGTGCCAGCAGCTTAGGTTCTAGCGGGAGAGGGGAGCAGTACTTC.

This clonotype was detected many times. This chain links TRBV6-6 with TRBJ1-2, with a possible D match to TRBD1 (6 bases). Trimming pared 6 bases from V and 5 bases from J, leaving 13 bases between. The CDR3 extends over 13 amino acids. Looked up from germline, CDR1 is MNHNY and CDR2 is SVGAGI (reference sequence). CDR3 in amino acids: CASRPGVEYGYTF. The CDR3 DNA reads as TGTGCCAGCAGGCCAGGGGTGGAATATGGCTACACCTTC.

This clonotype turned up a few times. V is TRBV20-1 and J is TRBJ2-7; 11 nucleotides agree with TRBD2. With V trimmed by 5 bases and J by 2 bases, 2 bases remained unmatched. The germline V gene has CDR1 DFQATT and CDR2 SNEGSKA (reference sequence). This CDR3 has 13 residues. CDR3 sequence reads: CSALAGGTYEQYF. The CDR3 DNA reads as TGCAGTGCTCTAGCGGGGGGAACCTACGAGCAGTACTTC.

This clonotype is labeled medium-sized (0.01 to 0.1%). Here the CDR3 reads CASSPWGQGELETQYF. DNA for the CDR3: TGTGCCAGCAGCCCCTGGGGGCAGGGGGAGTTGGAGACCCAGTACTTC. The chain couples TRBV7-2 to TRBJ2-5, with 7 bases aligning to TRBD1. Germline CDR1 SGHTA, CDR2 FQGNSA. Trimming at V came to 5 bases and at J to 5 bases, leaving 14 bases not matched to a gene. The CDR3 totals 16 residues.

This clonotype qualifies as medium-sized. V gene TRBV11-2 combines with J gene TRBJ1-3; D remains ambiguous. Between the trimmed V and J ends, which lost 1 base and 0 bases, there was a span of 10 bases. The germline CDR1 and CDR2 sequences are SGHAT and FQNNGV. The CDR3 consists of 16 residues. The CDR3 nucleotides are TGTGCCAGCAGCTTAGGGCCTTACTACTCTGGAAACACCATATATTTT. It encodes CASSLGPYYSGNTIYF.

This chain connects TRBV18 to TRBJ2-7; 8 bases match TRBD1. J was trimmed by 4 bases and V by 5 bases; bases with no gene match: 7. This CDR3 is built from 14 residues. Germline CDR1 KGHSH, CDR2 LQKENI. The CDR3 reads CASSATGGGYEQYF. The CDR3 coding sequence is TGTGCCAGCTCAGCCACAGGGGGAGGTTACGAGCAGTACTTC. Full variable domain (outside the CDR3, taken from reference TRBV18 and TRBJ2-7): NAGVMQNPRHLVRRRGQEARLRCSPMKGHSHVYWYRQLPEEGLKFMVYLQKENIIDESGMPKERFSAEFPKEGPSILRIQQVVRGDSAAYFCASSATGGGYEQYFGPGTRLTVT.

The rearrangement uses TRBV3-1 and TRBJ2-7, with D maybe TRBD1 (5 bases). V was clipped by 1 base and J by 5 bases, with 12 bases between them. From germline, CDR1 is LGHDT and CDR2 YNNKEL (reference sequence). This CDR3 is 14 amino acids long. The CDR3 spells CASSQVSGKDEQYF. The CDR3 nucleotides are TGTGCCAGCAGCCAAGTCTCAGGGAAGGACGAGCAGTACTTC.

This clonotype is labeled medium-sized. V gene TRBV5-4 combines with J gene TRBJ2-7, with D perhaps TRBD2 (6 bases). Trimming took 0 bases from V and 4 from J, leaving 11 bases between them. The CDR3 consists of 14 residues. Germline V gene data show CDR1 as SGHNT and CDR2 as YYREEE (reference sequence). CDR3 residues: CASSLAGRAYEQYV. CDR3 DNA sequence: TGTGCCAGCAGCTTGGCCGGGAGAGCTTACGAGCAGTACGTC.

In its sample, this clonotype is medium-sized. The CDR3: CASSQLGAANTGELFF. CDR3 nucleotide sequence: TGCGCCAGCAGCCAGTTAGGAGCGGCGAACACCGGGGAGCTGTTTTTT. This sequence joins TRBV4-1 and TRBJ2-2; tentatively, D is TRBD2 (5 bases). Per germline, CDR1 MGHRA and CDR2 YSYEKL. The CDR3 contains 16 residues. Trimming cost V 3 bases and J 0 bases, with 11 bases left between them.

In its sample, this clonotype is medium-sized. This chain joins TRBV28 and TRBJ1-2; 10 bases match TRBD1. There are 15 residues in the CDR3. The germline V gene has CDR1 MDHEN and CDR2 SYDVKM. Trimming took 4 bases from V and 0 from J; bases not matched to a gene: 2. CDR3 in DNA: TGTGCCAGCAGTTCCGGACAGGGGGCTAACTATGGCTACACCTTC. As protein: CASSSGQGANYGYTF.

The chain joins TRBV4-3 to TRBJ2-4; D is uncertain. Trimming took off 0 bases at V and 0 bases at J, with 3 bases between the two ends. CDR3 length: 14 residues. Germline loops: CDR1 LGHNA, CDR2 YSLEER. This CDR3 is CASSQELAKNIQYF. The CDR3 nucleotides are TGCGCCAGCAGCCAAGAATTAGCCAAAAACATTCAGTACTTC.

This clonotype is judged medium-sized (0.01 to 0.1%). The V and J genes are TRBV7-9 and TRBJ2-2, with D uncertain. There are 14 residues in the CDR3. Germline V gene sequence: CDR1 SEHNR, CDR2 FQNEAQ (reference sequence). The V end lost 0 bases, the J end lost 3 bases, and 5 bases lay between the germline ends. The CDR3 protein is CASSLAAYTGELFF. The CDR3 DNA is TGTGCCAGCAGCTTAGCAGCGTACACCGGGGAGCTGTTTTTT.

By share of the sample, this clonotype is medium-sized. The chain recombines TRBV4-2 with TRBJ1-3; a possible D gene is TRBD1 (5 bases). The CDR3 is made up of 16 amino acids. Germline values: CDR1 LGHNA, CDR2 YNFKEQ. V lost 0 bases and J lost 0, with 9 bases in between. CDR3 bases: TGTGCCAGCAGCCAAGATCTGGGGGTCTCTGGAAACACCATATATTTT. As protein: CASSQDLGVSGNTIYF.

This clonotype is categorized as medium-sized. The CDR3 here is CASSLGQVMGYGYTF. Here the CDR3 DNA reads TGCGCCAGCAGCTTGGGACAGGTGATGGGCTATGGCTACACCTTC. The chain uses TRBV5-1 and TRBJ1-2, with a weak D call TRBD1 (6 bases). The V and J ends lost 0 bases and 4 bases respectively, with 13 bases between them. CDR3 length equals 15 residues. Germline V gene lookup returns CDR1 SGHRS and CDR2 YFSETQ.

This clonotype showed up many times. The rearrangement uses TRBV5-4 and TRBJ1-2; D not resolved. This CDR3 comprises 15 residues. CDR1 SGHNT and CDR2 YYREEE come from the germline V gene (reference sequence). Trimming cost V 0 bases and J 4 bases, with 13 bases left between them. In nucleotides, the CDR3 is TGTGCCAGCAGCTTGGAGAGCAGCCCTTCCTATGGCTACACCTTC. Amino acids: CASSLESSPSYGYTF.

On this clonotype: One junction end disagrees with the germline gene, perhaps due to a read error. This sequence joins TRBV20-1 and TRBJ2-1; D is possibly TRBD1 (5 bases). The CDR3 totals 15 residues. Germline loops: CDR1 DFQATT, CDR2 SNEGSKA (reference sequence). This CDR3 reads CSAGDRGLIYNEQFF. DNA for the CDR3: TGCAGTGCTGGAGACAGAGGATTGATTTACAATGAGCAGTTCTTC.

The sample holds many counts of this clonotype. The rearrangement links TRBV9 to TRBJ1-4; a weak D match, TRBD1 (5 bases). V lost 4 bases and J 3 bases, leaving 22 bases between the germline ends. The CDR3 runs to 18 residues. In germline, CDR1 is SGDLS, CDR2 YYNGEE. The CDR3 DNA reads as TGTGCCAGCAGCCCCTTGATCGGGGGTGTCAGGTCTAATGAAAAACTGTTTTTT. Encoded protein: CASSPLIGGVRSNEKLFF. Variable domain in full (rest from reference TRBV9 and TRBJ1-4): DSGVTQTPKHLITATGQRVTLRCSPRSGDLSVYWYQQSLDQGLQFLIQYYNGEERAKGNILERFSAQQFPDLHSELNLSSLELGDSALYFCASSPLIGGVRSNEKLFFGSGTQLSVL.

This clonotype was detected many times. The chain carries TRBV18 and TRBJ2-5; D unresolved. Germline loops: CDR1 KGHSH, CDR2 LQKENI. V was cut by 3 bases and J by 5 bases, with 10 bases left in between. The CDR3 is made up of 13 amino acids. CDR3 sequence: CASSPSSEETQYF. CDR3 nucleotide sequence: TGTGCCAGCTCACCGTCCTCGGAGGAGACCCAGTACTTC.

This chain connects TRBV20-1 to TRBJ2-7; TRBD1 is a possible D gene (6 bases). This CDR3 has 12 amino acids. CDR1 and CDR2 from the germline V gene are DFQATT and SNEGSKA (reference sequence). CDR3 coding DNA: TGCAGCGCCCGACAGGTTGCCTACGAGCAGTACTTC. It encodes CSARQVAYEQYF.

This clonotype is deemed medium-sized. This chain links TRBV7-9 with TRBJ2-3; D not resolved. Trimming removed 5 bases from V and 3 bases from J, with 6 bases in between. Germline CDR1 is SEHNR and CDR2 is FQNEAQ (reference sequence). There are 12 residues in the CDR3. The DNA of the CDR3 is TGTGCCAGCAGCGCCAGGACAGATACGCAGTATTTT. As protein: CASSARTDTQYF.

This clonotype is labeled medium-sized (0.01 to 0.1%). This chain joins TRBV5-4 and TRBJ2-1; D might be TRBD2 (5 bases). The CDR3 spans 18 residues. The V end lost 0 bases, the J end lost 0 bases, and 16 bases lay between the germline ends. CDR1 and CDR2 (germline): SGHNT, YYREEE (reference sequence). The CDR3 sequence is CASSLGGPLGSSYNEQFF. Here the CDR3 DNA reads TGTGCCAGCAGCTTGGGCGGGCCCCTGGGAAGCTCCTACAATGAGCAGTTCTTC.

This clonotype is labeled as medium-sized. This sequence joins TRBV28 and TRBJ1-1; D is perhaps TRBD1 (6 bases). CDR3 size: 14 residues. The germline V gene has CDR1 MDHEN and CDR2 SYDVKM. V lost 6 bases and J lost 5, with 16 bases in between. CDR3: CASRIRGGSTEAFF. The CDR3 bases are TGTGCCAGCAGGATCAGGGGAGGGTCAACTGAAGCTTTCTTT.

This clonotype is termed medium-sized. This sequence joins TRBV4-1 and TRBJ2-7; the D is unclear. Germline V gene data show CDR1 as MGHRA and CDR2 as YSYEKL. V dropped 0 bases and J dropped 6 bases, with 9 bases sitting between them. The CDR3 is made up of 13 amino acids. CDR3 nucleotide sequence: TGCGCCAGCAGCCAAGAGCTCAACCTCGAGCAGTACGTC. This translates into CASSQELNLEQYV.

The chain employs TRBV20-1 and TRBJ2-7; D may be TRBD2 (6 bases). This CDR3 contains 14 residues. Trimming took off 4 bases at V and 2 bases at J, with 15 bases between the two ends. Germline V gene sequence: CDR1 DFQATT, CDR2 SNEGSKA (reference sequence). CDR3 residues: CSAIISGPPYEQYF. The CDR3 bases are TGCAGTGCTATAATTAGCGGCCCTCCCTACGAGCAGTACTTC.

This clonotype is labeled medium-sized (0.01 to 0.1%). Here the CDR3 reads CASSLPGHNYEQYF. CDR3 nucleotide sequence: TGCGCCAGCAGCCTTCCGGGACACAACTACGAGCAGTACTTC. The V and J genes are TRBV5-1 and TRBJ2-7, with a possible D match to TRBD1 (6 bases). The CDR3 length is 14 residues. In germline, CDR1 is SGHRS, CDR2 YFSETQ. V was clipped by 4 bases and J by 3 bases, with 14 bases between them.

This clonotype was counted a few times. V usage is TRBV5-1 and J usage is TRBJ2-7; 8 bases agree with TRBD2. The CDR3 spans 16 residues. Germline V gives CDR1 SGHRS, CDR2 YFSETQ. The J segment lost 0 bases and the V segment lost 4 bases, leaving 9 bases of the junction unmatched. The CDR3 DNA is TGCGCCAGCAGCGGCTTAGCGGGGCTTAGCTCCTACGAGCAGTACTTC. Amino acids: CASSGLAGLSSYEQYF.

This sequence joins TRBV7-9 and TRBJ2-1; tentatively, D is TRBD2 (5 bases). The germline V gene has CDR1 SEHNR and CDR2 FQNEAQ (reference sequence). The CDR3 consists of 12 residues. Trimming cost V 1 base and J 11 bases, with 9 bases left between them. The CDR3 here is CASSLGGDKQFF. DNA of the CDR3: TGTGCCAGCAGCTTAGGGGGAGATAAGCAGTTCTTC.

Comments on this clonotype: This could be a read error, since a much larger clone is one nucleotide away. V gene TRBV5-4 combines with J gene TRBJ2-6, with D hard to call. CDR3 length: 16 residues. V was cut by 4 bases and J by 0 bases, with 11 bases left in between. The germline V gene has CDR1 SGHNT and CDR2 YYREEE (reference sequence). The chain's CDR3 is CASSVPTGSGANVLTF. CDR3 DNA: TGTGCCAGCAGCGTCCCCACCGGCTCTGGGGCCAACGTCCTGACTTTC.

By sample fraction, this clonotype is medium-sized (0.01 to 0.1%). The chain has TRBV28 and TRBJ2-1; unclear D gene. Trimming stripped 3 bases from V and 1 base from J, with 25 bases between. CDR3 length equals 20 residues. CDR1 is MDHEN, CDR2 SYDVKM, per germline. DNA for the CDR3: TGTGCCAGCAGTTTTAGTGGTTTCATTGTAGCTATAGAGTCCTACAATGAGCAGTTCTTC. This codes for CASSFSGFIVAIESYNEQFF.

There are a few counts of this clonotype. In DNA, the CDR3 is TGTGCCAGTACGGGTGGCAGAGTGAACACTGAAGCTTTCTTT. Its translation is CASTGGRVNTEAFF. V usage is TRBV19 and J usage is TRBJ1-1, with D unresolved. Germline V lookup: CDR1 LNHDA, CDR2 SQIVND (reference sequence). This CDR3 comprises 14 residues. Between the trimmed V and J ends, which lost 7 bases and 0 bases, there was a span of 12 bases.